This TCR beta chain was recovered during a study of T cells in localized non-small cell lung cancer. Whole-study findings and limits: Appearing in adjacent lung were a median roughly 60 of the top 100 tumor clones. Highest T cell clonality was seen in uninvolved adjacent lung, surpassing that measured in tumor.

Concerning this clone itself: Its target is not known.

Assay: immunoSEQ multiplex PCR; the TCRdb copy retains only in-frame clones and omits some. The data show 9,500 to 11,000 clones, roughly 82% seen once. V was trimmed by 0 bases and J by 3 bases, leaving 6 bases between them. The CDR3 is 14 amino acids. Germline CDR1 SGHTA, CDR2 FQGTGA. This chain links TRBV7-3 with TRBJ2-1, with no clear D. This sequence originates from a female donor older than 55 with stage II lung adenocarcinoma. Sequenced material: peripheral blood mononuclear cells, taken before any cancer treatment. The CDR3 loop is CASSLTADYNEQFF. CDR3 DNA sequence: TGTGCCAGCAGCTTAACAGCAGACTACAATGAGCAGTTCTTC.